Given below is one T cell receptor (beta chain) in context. The sample holds a few counts of this clonotype. Its antigen remains unidentified. Per-base quality was not reported, and no clone a single base away is much larger than it. V is shortened by 6 bases, J by 2 bases, and the region joining them spans 17 bases. The CDR3 runs 15 residues from the cysteine to the phenylalanine. Only the CDR3 portion is preserved as DNA: 45 bases, with reading frame beginning at the first base. CDR1 DFQATT and CDR2 SNEGSKA are derived from the germline V gene (reference sequence). Donors were a few dozen systemically healthy Caucasian individuals from Russia aged 6 to 90 years. Approximately 9.3 milliliters of peripheral blood were collected from each donor into EDTA-treated Vacutainer tubes. Ficoll-Paque density-gradient centrifugation was used to isolate PBMCs, with at least 6.5 million obtained per sample. Total RNA was extracted from PBMCs with Trizol reagent, with at least 5 micrograms obtained per sample. For every donor, flow cytometry on a PBMC aliquot measured the percentage of naive CD45RAhigh/CD27high T cells.

This record comes from a study of blood T cells in healthy people across ages (dated by TCRdb to between 2014 and 2016). With regard to the full study: In model experiments, template switching captured roughly one uniquely barcoded TCR beta cDNA molecule for every two T cells. Using the same blood draw, the study looked at two additional independent replicas of 1 million unique cDNA reads for two donors, one aged 18 to 30 and the other aged 80 or older. Age-related changes in TCR beta repertoire diversity were measured in the study by deep sequencing normalized with unique cDNA molecular identifiers. Donors were grouped into four age groups: young (average 16 years), middle-aged (over 35), aged (around 62) and long-lived (around 80).

Summary of the overall study and its limitations: The CMV infection status of donors was not known, potentially confounding age-related changes in expanded clonotypes. The long-lived group showed more naive CD4+ T cells, fewer expanded clones and increased TCR diversity than the aged group, suggesting age selection. Observed TCR beta diversity correlated strongly with the percentage of naive T cells measured by flow cytometry. As age increased, observed TCR beta diversity per million T cells dropped in a roughly linear way, and a significant reduction was already evident by age 40. Since profiling was done on bulk unsorted PBMCs, naive and antigen-experienced compartments could not be conclusively compared. Estimates of total diversity based on one million sequenced T cells were regarded as lower bounds and as underestimates.

Receptors were amplified or captured by 5' RACE. The sequencer was an Illumina HiSeq 2500. The second PCR ran for roughly 6 to 11 cycles and used a J-beta primer mix along with a sample-barcoded 5' primer. Each TCR beta cDNA molecule received a unique molecular identifier from a template-switch 5' adaptor carrying 12 random nucleotides. At least 2.5 million CDR3-containing paired-end reads were obtained from each sample. First-strand cDNA synthesis was performed from all RNA using the Mint cDNA synthesis kit, with priming by a TRBC-specific oligonucleotide. Following uracil-DNA glycosylase treatment, a first 18-cycle PCR with universal primers M1SS and BC2_uni_R was performed on all cDNA. The paper's processing steps were these. Normalization of each sample was performed by random selection of 1 million high-quality reads, each carrying a distinct molecular identifier. Instead of being binned into consensus sequences, reads with shared molecular identifiers were discarded. MiTCR, run with a Q25 quality threshold and the strictest error-elimination algorithm, handled CDR3 identification, clonotype clustering and error correction. A nonparametric unseen species model with Euler transformation was used to estimate a lower bound on total TCR beta diversity. TCRdb took the public reads, trimmed them with fastp at Q25, ran MiXCR for clone calling and kept in-frame beta chains. Under each unique CDR3 protein, matching rows form one entry showing the most common genes and DNA. The V and J calls and clone size come from TCRdb's table, not from the authors' own analysis. The sample records over 450,000 distinct CDR3 sequences, under 30% of which are singletons. The top ten constitute roughly 9.4% of the sample.

The sample also formed part of further work on T cells of mothers and their children. As the second paper documents: Nine systemically healthy Caucasian individuals, comprising three mothers and their six children, were included as donors. cDNA synthesis used all of the extracted RNA, with approximately 1.6 ug of RNA in each 15 ul reaction. Sample barcodes and 2-4 random nucleotides were added via the M1S primer in the second PCR. Each mother yielded over 9 million TCR beta CDR3 reads and each child some 3 million reads. Thymic selection similarly shapes TCR recombination output in related and unrelated pairs, with minor effect from inherited differences. Normalized repertoire overlap was always slightly but never significantly higher in related than unrelated mother-child pairs. No persistent microchimeric T cell clones were found, with a detection sensitivity of around 100 clones per million clonotypes. In the study, deep NGS was used to compare the TCR beta repertoires of mothers and children, and features distinguishing related mother-child pairs from unrelated individuals were sought. The mean age was about 38 +/- 4 years for the mothers and about 10 +/- 4 years for the children. After adapters were ligated using NEBNext reagents, the libraries underwent 100+100 nt paired-end sequencing on an Illumina HiSeq 2000. To prevent cross-contamination, the mother and child libraries were prepared one month apart and sequenced in separate runs. Between roughly 500,000 and 2,300,000 distinct TCR beta clonotypes were identified per donor. Naive TCR beta clonotypes were estimated from low-frequency clonotypes matched to each donor's FACS-determined naive share, without sorting.

Input material: blood. The origin of this receptor is a boy aged 10-17 years in good health. The sequence joins TRBV20-1 to TRBJ2-1; a weak D assignment points to TRBD1 (5 bases agree). The DNA is TGCAGTGCCTCCACAGGCGGCGTCCCCTACAATGAGCAGTTCTTC. The translation is CSASTGGVPYNEQFF.